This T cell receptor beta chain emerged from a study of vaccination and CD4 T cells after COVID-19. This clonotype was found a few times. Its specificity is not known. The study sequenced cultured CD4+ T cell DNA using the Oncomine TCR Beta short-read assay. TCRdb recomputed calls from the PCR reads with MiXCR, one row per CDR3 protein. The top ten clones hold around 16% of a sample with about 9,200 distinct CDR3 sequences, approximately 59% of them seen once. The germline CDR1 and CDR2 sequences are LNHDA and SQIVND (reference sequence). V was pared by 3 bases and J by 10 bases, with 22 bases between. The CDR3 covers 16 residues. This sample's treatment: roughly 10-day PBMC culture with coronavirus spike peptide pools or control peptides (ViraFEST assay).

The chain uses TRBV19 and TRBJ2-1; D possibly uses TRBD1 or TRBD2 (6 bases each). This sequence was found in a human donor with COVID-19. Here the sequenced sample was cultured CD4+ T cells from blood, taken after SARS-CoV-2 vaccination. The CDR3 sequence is CASSIKGQPGAGEQFF. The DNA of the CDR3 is TGTGCCAGTAGTATTAAGGGTCAGCCGGGGGCAGGGGAGCAGTTCTTC.